This TCR beta chain was captured in a study of OX40 agonist ivuxolimab in advanced cancers. About the study: Hepatocellular carcinoma, melanoma, renal cell or head and neck cancer occurred in dose-escalation patients.

To note about this clone: Its matching antigen is unknown.

Study-level findings and limits: Dosing at 0.1 to 3.0 mg/kg was accompanied by clonal expansion of CD4+ and CD8+ blood T cells by week 6.

Generated by immunoSEQ multiplex PCR, the TCRdb table keeps only in-frame clones and is missing some. The sample has tens of thousands of clones, around four fifths seen once. The length of the CDR3 is 12 residues. Deletions cut 6 bases from V and 2 bases from J, with 8 bases between. Germline loops: CDR1 MNHNY, CDR2 SVGAGI (reference sequence). Sample: CD4+ or CD8+ T cells sorted from blood, taken in a trial of the OX40 agonist ivuxolimab. This TCR was recovered from an adult with an advanced solid tumor such as melanoma, head and neck, liver or kidney cancer. The chain has TRBV6-6 and TRBJ2-7; perhaps TRBD2 as D (5 bases). The CDR3 DNA follows: TGTGCCAGCAGGGCCGGGACCTACGAGCAGTACTTC. It translates to CASRAGTYEQYF.